A selection of T cell receptor beta chains follows, all from one sample in a study of cytomegalovirus exposure and HLA in healthy donors. Sequenced by immunoSEQ multiplex PCR; TCRdb stores in-frame clones only, minus some. Among about 110,000 clones listed, 78% were seen once. The specimen sequenced was PBMCs. The receptor set was obtained from a male donor in good health and CMV-seronegative. Both conserved end residues are part of each CDR3. Each record gives: clone size, D gene, V gene, J gene, CDR3 protein, CDR3 DNA. D genes are given only for firm matches. Clone size is given for some rows only: seen once, a few or many times, or a class if the clone is expanded.

.	.	TRBV5-4	TRBJ2-3	CASSSSTDTQYF	TGTGCCAGCAGCTCCTCCACAGATACGCAGTATTTT
.	.	TRBV9	TRBJ1-3	CASSVRGHQSGNTIYF	TGTGCCAGCAGCGTACGAGGACACCAGTCTGGAAACACCATATATTTT
.	TRBD1	TRBV27	TRBJ1-5	CASSLEGAYSNQPQHF	TGTGCCAGCAGTTTAGAGGGGGCATATAGCAATCAGCCCCAGCATTTT
few	.	TRBV30	TRBJ2-5	CAWSGAPQQETQYF	TGTGCCTGGAGTGGGGCCCCCCAGCAAGAGACCCAGTACTTC
.	TRBD1	TRBV29-1	TRBJ2-5	CSVTGTGMETQYF	TGCAGCGTTACCGGGACAGGGATGGAGACCCAGTACTTC
few	.	TRBV4-3	TRBJ1-2	CASSQGGGPNGGYTF	TGCGCCAGCAGCCAAGGGGGAGGGCCGAATGGCGGCTACACCTTC
.	TRBD1	TRBV5-1	TRBJ2-2	CASSLGTGDTGELFF	TGCGCCAGCAGCTTGGGGACAGGGGACACCGGGGAGCTGTTTTTT
few	.	TRBV10-1	TRBJ2-7	CASSDQATYEQYF	TGCGCCAGCAGTGATCAGGCAACCTACGAGCAGTACTTC
.	TRBD2	TRBV29-1	TRBJ2-4	CSVDPGGAKNIQYF	TGCAGCGTTGACCCGGGAGGGGCCAAAAACATTCAGTACTTC
.	.	TRBV5-1	TRBJ1-2	CASSLGQGSGYTF	TGCGCCAGCAGCTTGGGGCAGGGAAGTGGCTACACCTTC
.	.	TRBV4-3	TRBJ1-1	CASSQDRALNTEAFF	TGCGCCAGCAGCCAAGATCGCGCGCTGAACACTGAAGCTTTCTTT
.	.	TRBV5-1	TRBJ2-1	CASSLGSGNNEQFF	TGCGCCAGCAGCTTGGGCTCGGGGAACAATGAGCAGTTCTTC
.	.	TRBV5-1	TRBJ2-2	CASSLSRANTGELFF	TGCGCCAGCAGCTTGAGCAGGGCGAACACCGGGGAGCTGTTTTTT
.	TRBD2	TRBV6-5	TRBJ2-1	CASSYGTSFNEQFF	TGTGCCAGCAGTTACGGGACTAGTTTCAATGAGCAGTTCTTC
.	TRBD2	TRBV11-2	TRBJ2-7	CASAPGGYEQYF	TGTGCCAGCGCTCCGGGAGGATACGAGCAGTACTTC
.	.	TRBV9	TRBJ2-3	CASSVGSSRGSDTQYF	TGTGCCAGCAGCGTAGGGTCGTCAAGAGGGTCTGATACGCAGTATTTT
.	TRBD1	TRBV7-2	TRBJ1-2	CASSLGFQGANYGYTF	TGTGCCAGCAGCTTAGGATTTCAGGGGGCTAACTATGGCTACACCTTC
once	.	TRBV7-2	TRBJ2-5	CASSKRETQYF	TGTGCCAGCAGCAAGCGAGAGACCCAGTACTTC
once	TRBD1	TRBV5-1	TRBJ1-6	CASSPQPGQSKYNSPLHF	TGCGCCAGCAGCCCACAACCGGGACAGTCAAAATATAATTCACCCCTCCACTTT
.	TRBD1	TRBV7-8	TRBJ1-2	CASSSKGRQGGYGYTF	TGTGCCAGCAGCTCAAAAGGACGACAGGGAGGCTATGGCTACACCTTC
.	.	TRBV9	TRBJ1-3	CASSAVGGYSGNTIYF	TGTGCCAGCAGCGCCGTGGGGGGTTACTCTGGAAACACCATATATTTT
.	.	TRBV19	TRBJ1-4	CASRHTTNEKLFF	TGTGCCAGCCGACATACAACCAATGAAAAACTGTTTTTT
.	.	TRBV7-2	TRBJ1-4	CASSIGVGGEKLFF	TGTGCCAGCAGCATAGGGGTTGGAGGTGAAAAACTGTTTTTT
.	.	TRBV11-3	TRBJ2-5	CASSAPALPQETQYF	TGTGCCAGCAGCGCCCCAGCGTTACCACAAGAGACCCAGTACTTC
.	.	TRBV2	TRBJ2-7	CASRMQGSVSEQYF	TGTGCCAGCAGGATGCAGGGGTCGGTATCCGAGCAGTACTTC
.	.	TRBV27	TRBJ1-5	CASSLQGRVDQPQHF	TGTGCCAGCAGTTTACAGGGGCGGGTAGATCAGCCCCAGCATTTT
.	.	TRBV16	TRBJ2-3	CASSPDTDTQYF	TGTGCCAGCAGCCCAGACACAGATACGCAGTATTTT
once	.	TRBV5-1	TRBJ2-7	CASSLLRIPYEQYF	TGCGCCAGCAGCTTACTAAGGATACCGTACGAGCAGTACTTC
.	.	TRBV5-1	TRBJ2-3	CASSLSEADTQYF	TGCGCCAGCAGCTTGTCTGAGGCAGATACGCAGTATTTT
.	.	TRBV11-3	TRBJ1-2	CASSSVQENYGYTF	TGTGCCAGCAGCTCGGTACAGGAGAACTATGGCTACACCTTC
.	.	TRBV28	TRBJ1-2	CASSLSLWGGSGGYTF	TGTGCCAGCAGTTTATCCCTCTGGGGGGGGTCGGGCGGCTACACCTTC
.	TRBD1	TRBV7-6	TRBJ2-3	CASSRGQEADTQYF	TGTGCCAGCAGCCGCGGACAGGAGGCAGATACGCAGTATTTT
.	TRBD2	TRBV4-2	TRBJ2-7	CASSQDVASGAYEQYF	TGTGCCAGCAGCCAAGATGTCGCTAGCGGAGCCTACGAGCAGTACTTC
.	.	TRBV9	TRBJ1-1	CASSVGPRDTEAFF	TGTGCCAGCAGCGTAGGCCCCAGGGACACTGAAGCTTTCTTT
once	.	TRBV4-1	TRBJ2-1	CASSQVGSKSYNEQFF	TGCGCCAGCAGCCAAGTTGGGAGTAAGTCCTACAATGAGCAGTTCTTC
.	.	TRBV7-9	TRBJ1-5	CASSFSRAGNQPQHF	TGTGCCAGCAGCTTCTCCAGGGCGGGCAATCAGCCCCAGCATTTT
.	.	TRBV7-3	TRBJ2-5	CASSLSTAETQYF	TGTGCCAGCAGCTTAAGTACAGCCGAGACCCAGTACTTC
.	TRBD1	TRBV28	TRBJ2-7	CASSRDPGGTYEQYF	TGTGCCAGCAGTCGTGACCCAGGGGGAACCTACGAGCAGTACTTC
.	.	TRBV4-3	TRBJ2-1	CASSQGRVNEQFF	TGCGCCAGCAGCCAAGGACGGGTCAATGAGCAGTTCTTC
.	.	TRBV28	TRBJ1-2	CASSLLGSRVGYTF	TGTGCCAGCAGTTTACTCGGATCCAGGGTGGGCTACACCTTC
once	TRBD2	TRBV7-8	TRBJ2-7	CASSLAASGRINEQYF	TGTGCCAGCAGCTTAGCGGCTAGCGGGAGAATCAACGAGCAGTACTTC
.	.	TRBV7-2	TRBJ1-3	CASSPQPGTGGNTIYF	TGTGCCAGCAGCCCCCAGCCGGGCACGGGGGGAAACACCATATATTTT
.	TRBD2	TRBV18	TRBJ2-2	CASSPRGGANTGELFF	TGTGCCAGCTCACCGCGGGGGGGCGCGAACACCGGGGAGCTGTTTTTT
.	TRBD2	TRBV25-1	TRBJ2-1	CASSRGRGNEQFF	TGTGCCAGCAGTCGAGGGAGGGGCAATGAGCAGTTCTTC
.	.	TRBV19	TRBJ1-2	CASGRDGTPYGYTF	TGTGCCAGTGGGAGGGACGGCACTCCCTATGGCTACACCTTC
once	.	TRBV30	TRBJ2-7	CAWSVQSGWEQYF	TGTGCCTGGAGTGTCCAATCGGGGTGGGAGCAGTACTTC
.	.	TRBV9	TRBJ1-1	CASSVGTRGEAFF	TGTGCCAGCAGCGTAGGCACTCGGGGGGAAGCTTTCTTT
.	.	TRBV28	TRBJ1-4	CASIQNEKLFF	TGTGCCAGCATCCAGAATGAAAAACTGTTTTTT
.	TRBD1	TRBV4-1	TRBJ2-2	CASSPPSGQVGHSERGGELFF	TGCGCCAGCAGCCCCCCGTCGGGACAGGTCGGGCATTCGGAGAGGGGCGGGGAGCTGTTTTTT
.	TRBD1	TRBV2	TRBJ1-6	CASRPGQGDNSPLHF	TGTGCCAGCAGGCCGGGACAGGGCGATAATTCACCCCTCCACTTT
.	TRBD1	TRBV27	TRBJ2-1	CASRDPGQGLNEQFF	TGTGCCAGCAGGGACCCGGGACAGGGCCTCAATGAGCAGTTCTTC
.	TRBD1	TRBV28	TRBJ2-7	CASSLAAGGLSEQYF	TGTGCCAGCAGTTTAGCTGCAGGGGGCTTGAGCGAGCAGTACTTC
.	.	TRBV4-2	TRBJ1-1	CASSQESLLAEAFF	TGTGCCAGCAGCCAAGAGTCCCTCCTCGCTGAAGCTTTCTTT
.	TRBD1	TRBV6-4	TRBJ1-5	CASWKGDRGETSNQPQHF	TGTGCCAGCTGGAAAGGGGACAGGGGAGAAACTAGCAATCAGCCCCAGCATTTT